This TCR beta chain was sequenced for a study of blood T cell repertoires in COVID-19. Study details: Acute and convalescent COVID-19 samples came from the United States, Italy and Spain. PBMCs, B-cell-depleted T cells, or T cells were the source of the cDNA or gDNA that made up the material.

The germline V gene encodes CDR1 MDHEN and CDR2 SYDVKM. J lost 0 bases, V lost 0 bases, and 4 bases had no gene match. The CDR3 totals 16 residues. How the authors handled the data: Reference gene primers were amplified, and this amplification served to estimate nucleated cell counts. Using immunoSEQ multiplex PCR, the repertoire was profiled, and TCRdb retains in-frame clones only, with some absent. V and J calls and clone size are those listed in that table; D and trimming were worked out from the DNA. This sample has roughly 70,000 clones, with 80% to 90% found just once. The chain uses TRBV28 and TRBJ1-1; TRBD1 matches at 7 bases. The sample consisted of peripheral blood. This clonotype was sampled from a woman of 80 years or more with active or convalescent COVID-19. As DNA, the CDR3 is TGTGCCAGCAGTTTATGGACAGGGACGATGAACACTGAAGCTTTCTTT. Translated, it gives CASSLWTGTMNTEAFF.